Listed below are T cell receptor beta chains from one sample, sequenced in a study of T cells in Graves' hyperthyroidism and ophthalmopathy. TCRdb passed the multiplex PCR reads through MiXCR, listing each CDR3 protein once. The sample carries fewer than 900,000 distinct CDR3 sequences, 16% recorded once. Sequencing was carried out using blood. The receptors come from a man younger than 35 with Graves' hyperthyroidism. The CDR3 runs from the conserved cysteine through the conserved F or W. The order of the fields is clone size, V gene, D gene, CDR3 length, J gene, CDR3 protein, CDR3 DNA. D genes are given only for firm matches. Expanded clones get a size class; other rows say once, few or many, or leave the size out.

few	TRBV6-1	TRBD1	15	TRBJ1-2	CASSEFQGADYGYTF	TGTGCCAGCAGTGAATTCCAGGGGGCGGACTATGGCTACACCTTC
few	TRBV18	-	15	TRBJ1-3	CASSPEGSDGNTIYF	TGTGCCAGCTCACCAGAGGGGTCGGATGGAAACACCATATATTTT
many	TRBV6-1	TRBD1	15	TRBJ1-2	CASSEEVTGIDGYTF	TGTGCCAGCAGTGAAGAGGTGACAGGGATCGATGGCTACACCTTC
many	TRBV30	-	14	TRBJ2-1	CAWSVGRSYNEQFF	TGTGCCTGGAGTGTTGGGCGCTCCTACAATGAGCAGTTCTTC
many	TRBV28	TRBD1	15	TRBJ1-2	CASSFGTDRGYGYTF	TGTGCCAGCAGTTTTGGGACAGACCGTGGTTATGGCTACACCTTC
many	TRBV20-1	TRBD2	13	TRBJ2-7	CSAETSGTYEQYF	TGCAGTGCCGAGACTAGCGGAACCTACGAGCAGTACTTC
many	TRBV28	TRBD2	14	TRBJ2-7	CASTASGMTYEQYF	TGTGCCAGCACGGCTAGCGGGATGACCTACGAGCAGTACTTC
once	TRBV4-2	-	14	TRBJ2-2	CASSQVGRTGELFF	TGTGCCAGCAGCCAAGTAGGCCGCACCGGGGAGCTGTTTTTT
-	TRBV9	-	15	TRBJ2-1	CASSVEPGGRNEQFF	TGTGCCAGCAGCGTAGAACCGGGGGGCCGCAATGAGCAGTTCTTC
many	TRBV5-1	-	14	TRBJ2-1	CASSLTGQDNEQFF	TGCGCCAGCAGCTTAACAGGGCAGGACAATGAGCAGTTCTTC
-	TRBV20-1	-	13	TRBJ1-3	CSANAGVGNTIYF	TGCAGTGCTAACGCGGGGGTCGGAAACACCATATATTTT
many	TRBV20-1	TRBD2	14	TRBJ2-7	CSARMTSGFYEQYF	TGCAGTGCTAGAATGACTAGCGGCTTCTACGAGCAGTACTTC
many	TRBV15	-	17	TRBJ2-3	CATSRVFGTSVTDTQYF	TGTGCCACCAGCAGAGTCTTCGGGACTTCGGTGACAGATACGCAGTATTTT
-	TRBV7-9	-	18	TRBJ2-2	CASSLVRGMTLDSGELFF	TGTGCCAGCAGCTTAGTCAGAGGGATGACCTTAGATTCCGGGGAGCTGTTTTTT
-	TRBV5-1	-	15	TRBJ2-2	CASSLDWENTGELFF	TGCGCCAGCAGCTTGGATTGGGAGAACACCGGGGAGCTGTTTTTT
-	TRBV5-1	TRBD1	16	TRBJ2-7	CASSLAATGDPYEQYF	TGCGCCAGCAGCTTGGCCGCGACAGGGGACCCCTACGAGCAGTACTTC
many	TRBV12-5	-	16	TRBJ2-1	CASGLVRGVGANEQFF	TGTGCTAGTGGTTTGGTACGAGGAGTGGGGGCGAATGAGCAGTTCTTC
many	TRBV28	-	12	TRBJ2-7	CASSLAKYEQYF	TGTGCCAGCAGTTTGGCGAAATACGAGCAGTACTTC
few	TRBV20-1	TRBD1	14	TRBJ1-5	CSAWTGYENQPQHF	TGCAGTGCCTGGACAGGGTACGAGAATCAGCCCCAGCATTTT
-	TRBV19	-	15	TRBJ2-7	CASSISGDGTYEQYF	TGTGCCAGTAGTATCAGTGGGGACGGCACCTACGAGCAGTACTTC
many	TRBV28	-	13	TRBJ1-1	CASSYRLNTEAFF	TGTGCCAGCAGTTATCGGTTGAACACTGAAGCTTTCTTT
many	TRBV18	-	13	TRBJ1-5	CASSPDQRGPQHF	TGTGCCAGCTCGCCGGACCAGCGTGGGCCCCAGCATTTT
many	TRBV28	-	12	TRBJ1-1	CASSLTRTEAFF	TGTGCCAGCAGTTTAACTCGGACTGAAGCTTTCTTT
few	TRBV30	-	13	TRBJ2-7	CAWSGLTGYEQYF	TGTGCCTGGAGTGGATTGACAGGCTACGAGCAGTACTTC
-	TRBV30	TRBD2	15	TRBJ2-2	CAWAVGLAVTGELFF	TGTGCCTGGGCGGTGGGACTAGCGGTCACCGGGGAGCTGTTTTTT
-	TRBV15	TRBD1	14	TRBJ2-1	CATSRDRSYNEQFF	TGTGCCACCAGCAGGGACAGGTCCTACAATGAGCAGTTCTTC
many	TRBV7-2	-	15	TRBJ1-6	CASSPTRGGNSPLHF	TGTGCCAGCAGCCCAACGCGGGGTGGGAATTCACCCCTCCACTTT
few	TRBV28	TRBD1	14	TRBJ1-2	CASSFSTGGGGYTF	TGTGCCAGCAGTTTCTCGACAGGGGGCGGTGGCTACACCTTC
many	TRBV28	-	14	TRBJ1-2	CASTSVAGVHGYTF	TGTGCCAGCACCTCGGTGGCAGGGGTACATGGCTACACCTTC
many	TRBV4-2	-	16	TRBJ2-7	CASSLVQAKSSYEQYF	TGTGCCAGCAGCCTCGTCCAGGCTAAGAGCTCCTACGAGCAGTACTTC
few	TRBV19	-	12	TRBJ2-1	CASNLGLSEQFF	TGTGCCAGTAACTTAGGGTTGAGTGAGCAGTTCTTC
few	TRBV5-1	-	12	TRBJ2-4	CASSGFGDIQYF	TGCGCCAGCAGCGGGTTTGGGGACATTCAGTACTTC
many	TRBV11-2	-	15	TRBJ2-5	CASSLVGQTTETQYF	TGTGCCAGCAGCTTAGTAGGCCAGACTACAGAGACCCAGTACTTC
many	TRBV20-1	TRBD1	13	TRBJ1-1	CSGKGAWNTEAFF	TGCAGTGGAAAGGGGGCGTGGAACACTGAAGCTTTCTTT
few	TRBV20-1	TRBD1	15	TRBJ2-1	CSAGGQGALLDEQFF	TGCAGTGCTGGGGGACAGGGGGCCTTATTGGATGAGCAGTTCTTC
-	TRBV19	-	11	TRBJ1-1	CASTQGAEAFF	TGTGCCAGTACCCAGGGCGCTGAAGCTTTCTTT
-	TRBV6-1	TRBD1	16	TRBJ1-4	CASRHEGAPTNEKLFF	TGTGCCAGCAGACACGAGGGGGCACCAACTAATGAAAAACTGTTTTTT
-	TRBV13	-	15	TRBJ2-5	CASSFDQGPQETQYF	TGTGCCAGCAGCTTCGACCAGGGGCCCCAAGAGACCCAGTACTTC
few	TRBV28	-	15	TRBJ2-7	CASSLGSGPPYEQYF	TGTGCCAGCAGTTTAGGGTCGGGCCCCCCCTACGAGCAGTACTTC
many	TRBV28	-	13	TRBJ2-7	CASSLAYRYEQYF	TGTGCCAGCAGTTTGGCCTATCGGTACGAGCAGTACTTC
few	TRBV10-3	TRBD2	15	TRBJ2-3	CAIGRLAGDSDTQYF	TGTGCCATCGGTAGACTAGCGGGAGATTCAGATACGCAGTATTTT
few	TRBV5-1	TRBD1	15	TRBJ2-5	CASKVAGTGEETQYF	TGCGCCAGCAAGGTGGCCGGGACAGGGGAAGAGACCCAGTACTTC
-	TRBV28	TRBD1	15	TRBJ1-6	CASSQGGPSPAPLHF	TGTGCCAGCAGTCAGGGGGGTCCGAGTCCCGCACCCCTCCACTTT
-	TRBV12-3/TRBV12-4	TRBD1	15	TRBJ1-1	CASSSRQGGNTEAFF	TGTGCCAGCAGTTCCCGACAGGGTGGAAATACTGAAGCTTTCTTT
few	TRBV20-1	-	13	TRBJ2-7	CSASWRAAYEQYF	TGCAGTGCTAGTTGGCGGGCCGCCTACGAGCAGTACTTC
few	TRBV6-1	TRBD1	15	TRBJ2-1	CASRSGTGLYNEQFF	TGTGCCAGCAGGTCCGGGACAGGCCTTTACAATGAGCAGTTCTTC
-	TRBV6-1	TRBD1	16	TRBJ1-2	CASSGGTAPTYYGYTF	TGTGCCAGCAGCGGAGGGACAGCGCCTACCTACTATGGCTACACCTTC
few	TRBV6-1	TRBD2	14	TRBJ2-7	CASSQGLANYEQYF	TGTGCCAGCAGTCAGGGACTAGCCAACTACGAGCAGTACTTC
many	TRBV28	TRBD2	17	TRBJ2-7	CASSPNKPGTRGYEQYF	TGTGCCAGCAGTCCCAACAAGCCCGGGACTAGGGGCTACGAGCAGTACTTC
many	TRBV20-1	TRBD2	15	TRBJ2-7	CSASETSGRMNEQYF	TGCAGTGCTAGTGAGACTAGCGGGAGAATGAACGAGCAGTACTTC
many	TRBV29-1	-	13	TRBJ1-1	CSVAVQINTEAFF	TGCAGCGTTGCGGTTCAGATAAACACTGAAGCTTTCTTT
many	TRBV28	-	14	TRBJ1-4	CASRRIGYNEKLFF	TGTGCCAGCAGACGTATAGGGTATAATGAAAAACTGTTTTTT
-	TRBV4-3	-	16	TRBJ2-4	CASSQDTRAGKNIQYF	TGCGCCAGCAGCCAAGATACCAGGGCGGGCAAAAACATTCAGTACTTC
-	TRBV30	-	15	TRBJ1-2	CAWSLTRGPWEGYTF	TGTGCCTGGAGCCTCACCCGGGGCCCTTGGGAAGGCTACACCTTC
many	TRBV11-2	-	12	TRBJ2-7	CASRSATYEQYF	TGTGCCAGCAGATCGGCCACCTACGAGCAGTACTTC
few	TRBV28	-	19	TRBJ1-6	CASSLFGGRAGLYNSPLHF	TGTGCCAGCAGTTTATTCGGGGGCAGGGCCGGATTATATAATTCACCCCTCCACTTT